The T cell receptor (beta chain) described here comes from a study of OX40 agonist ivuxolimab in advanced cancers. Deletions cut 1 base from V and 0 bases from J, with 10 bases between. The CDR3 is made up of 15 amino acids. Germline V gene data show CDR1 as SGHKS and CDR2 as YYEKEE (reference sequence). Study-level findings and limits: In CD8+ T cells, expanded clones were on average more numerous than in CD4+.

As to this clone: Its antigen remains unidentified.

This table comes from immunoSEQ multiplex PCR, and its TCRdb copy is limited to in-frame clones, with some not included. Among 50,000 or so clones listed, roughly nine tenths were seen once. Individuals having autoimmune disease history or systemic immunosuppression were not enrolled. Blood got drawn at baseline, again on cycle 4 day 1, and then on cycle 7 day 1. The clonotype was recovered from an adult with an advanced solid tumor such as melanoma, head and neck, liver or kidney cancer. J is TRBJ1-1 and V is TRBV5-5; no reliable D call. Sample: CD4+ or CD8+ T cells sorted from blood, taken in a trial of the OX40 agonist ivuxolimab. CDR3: CASSLSPGMNTEAFF. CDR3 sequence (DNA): TGTGCCAGCAGCTTGTCTCCAGGAATGAACACTGAAGCTTTCTTT.